The 17 T cell receptor beta chains listed next were all sequenced from one sample in a study of blood T cell repertoires in COVID-19 (TCRdb year 2020). Library prep was done by the immunoSEQ multiplex PCR assay. Sourced from immuneACCESS, this table was stored by TCRdb with only in-frame sequences that have V and J called. A share of the clones is absent; for the studies checked, an unresolved V gene accounts for under half, and the remainder has no known explanation. This sample has around 260,000 clones in its table, and roughly 85% of those were observed once. Of the sample, more than 4% falls within the top ten clones. Sequenced sample: PBMCs or T cells enriched from blood (not recorded which). These receptors originate from a woman in her thirties who had recovered from COVID-19.

The rearrangement joins TRBV18 to TRBJ2-2; 8 bases agree with TRBD1. Germline V lookup: CDR1 KGHSH, CDR2 LQKENI. Losses at the gene ends were 2 bases for V and 6 bases for J; bases not matched to a gene: 14. CDR3 length: 18 amino acids. CDR3 nucleotide sequence: TGTGCCAGCTCACCAACCCCGGGACAGGTCTATGTTGCCGGGGAGCTGTTTTTT. It yields the protein CASSPTPGQVYVAGELFF. The whole variable domain, filled in from reference TRBV18 and TRBJ2-2, reads NAGVMQNPRHLVRRRGQEARLRCSPMKGHSHVYWYRQLPEEGLKFMVYLQKENIIDESGMPKERFSAEFPKEGPSILRIQQVVRGDSAAYFCASSPTPGQVYVAGELFFGEGSRLTVL.

This chain links TRBV7-6 with TRBJ2-1, with a possible D match to TRBD2 (6 bases). This CDR3 contains 16 residues. Germline V gives CDR1 SGHVS, CDR2 FNYEAQ. V was pared by 5 bases and J by 3 bases, with 17 bases between. CDR3 sequence reads: CASSLRLGVYYNEQFF. The CDR3, as DNA: TGTGCCAGCAGCCTCCGACTAGGAGTCTACTACAATGAGCAGTTCTTC.

The genes are TRBV7-2 and TRBJ2-7, with D perhaps matching TRBD1 (6 bases). Germline V CDR1 and CDR2: SGHTA, FQGNSA. The CDR3 totals 15 residues. Trimming pared 7 bases from V and 2 bases from J, leaving 18 bases between. The CDR3 DNA reads as TGTGCCAGCACCAACAAGTACAGGGACCCCTACGAGCAGTACTTC. Residues: CASTNKYRDPYEQYF. The full variable domain, in which reference TRBV7-2 and TRBJ2-7 provide the parts outside the CDR3, is GAGVSQSPSNKVTEKGKDVELRCDPISGHTALYWYRQSLGQGLEFLIYFQGNSAPDKSGLPSDRFSAERTGGSVSTLTIQRTQQEDSAVYLCASTNKYRDPYEQYFGPGTRLTVT.

The chain carries TRBV14 and TRBJ1-4, with D uncertain. Per germline, CDR1 SGHDN and CDR2 FVKESK. The V and J ends lost 3 bases and 8 bases respectively, with 13 bases between them. This CDR3 comprises 14 residues. The chain's CDR3 is CASSQGSVGEKLFF. CDR3 in DNA: TGTGCCAGCAGCCAGGGGAGCGTAGGCGAAAAACTGTTTTTT.

This rearrangement joins TRBV24-1 to TRBJ2-1; the D gene is possibly TRBD1 (6 bases). Germline V gene lookup returns CDR1 KGHDR and CDR2 SFDVKD. Deletions cut 0 bases from V and 5 bases from J, with 16 bases between. The CDR3 extends over 17 amino acids. Here the CDR3 DNA reads TGTGCCACCAGTGATTTGGCGTCAGGGGCCCATCACAATGAGCAGTTCTTC. Protein sequence: CATSDLASGAHHNEQFF.

The J gene is TRBJ1-5, the V gene TRBV28, with D tentatively TRBD1 (6 bases). The CDR3 totals 16 residues. Trimming pared 2 bases from V and 5 bases from J, leaving 16 bases between. In germline, CDR1 is MDHEN, CDR2 SYDVKM. Here the CDR3 DNA reads TGTGCCAGCAGTTTAACCAGGGGCCTTTCGGATCAGCCCCAGCATTTT. Protein sequence: CASSLTRGLSDQPQHF.

Only a few counts were recorded for this clone. This chain joins TRBV30 and TRBJ1-5, with 9 positions matching TRBD1. The CDR3 consists of 18 residues. V was pared by 2 bases and J by 3 bases, with 14 bases of the junction left unmatched. Germline V lookup: CDR1 GTSNPN, CDR2 SVGIG (reference sequence). The CDR3 reads CAWSRNTGGEAPNQPQHF. CDR3 nucleotide sequence: TGTGCCTGGAGTCGTAATACAGGGGGCGAGGCCCCCAATCAGCCCCAGCATTTT.

Only one count was recorded for this clone. The rearrangement joins TRBV29-1 to TRBJ1-5, with 9 positions matching TRBD1. Trimming took 6 bases from V and 6 from J; bases not matched to a gene: 6. The CDR3 runs 13 residues. Germline V lookup: CDR1 SQVTM, CDR2 ANQGSEA. The DNA for the CDR3 is TGCAGCGTCGCTCCGGGACAGGGTCAGCCCCAGCATTTT. It codes for CSVAPGQGQPQHF. Variable domain in full (rest from reference TRBV29-1 and TRBJ1-5): SAVISQKPSRDICQRGTSLTIQCQVDSQVTMMFWYRQQPGQSLTLIATANQGSEATYESGFVIDKFPISRPNLTFSTLTVSNMSPEDSSIYLCSVAPGQGQPQHFGDGTRLSIL.

The chain combines TRBV20-1 with TRBJ2-7; 7 bases agree with TRBD1. Trimming removed 5 bases from V and 5 bases from J; junction bases left unmatched: 9. Germline V gene data show CDR1 as DFQATT and CDR2 as SNEGSKA (reference sequence). This CDR3 spans 13 amino acids. CDR3 DNA: TGCAGTGCTCGTGCACCTCAGGGGGACGAGCAGTACTTC. It encodes CSARAPQGDEQYF.

This chain's CDR3 is CASRDLQGAGYGYTF. CDR3 bases: TGTGCCAGCAGGGACCTACAGGGGGCGGGCTATGGCTACACCTTC. The rearrangement links TRBV27 to TRBJ1-2, with 9 bases lining up with TRBD1. CDR3 size: 15 residues. Germline CDR1 and CDR2: MNHEY and SMNVEV (reference sequence). V gave up 6 bases and J gave up 4 bases; unmatched junction bases: 9.

V gene TRBV5-1 combines with J gene TRBJ2-5; 9 nucleotides match TRBD1. Germline V gene data show CDR1 as SGHRS and CDR2 as YFSETQ. Losses at the gene ends were 5 bases for V and 5 bases for J; bases not matched to a gene: 7. The CDR3 extends over 14 amino acids. The CDR3 DNA reads TGCGCCAGCAGAGTAACAGGGGGCCTTGAGACCCAGTACTTC. Protein product: CASRVTGGLETQYF.

The count of this clone is one. This chain uses TRBV27 with TRBJ2-1; 9 bases map to TRBD2. CDR1 and CDR2 (germline): MNHEY, SMNVEV (reference sequence). The CDR3 consists of 14 residues. V lost 5 bases and J lost 8; bases outside the gene matches: 7. CDR3 in amino acids: CASSKTTSGDEQFF. The CDR3, as DNA: TGTGCCAGCAGTAAGACGACTAGCGGCGATGAGCAGTTCTTC.

The V gene is TRBV7-9, the J gene TRBJ2-1; TRBD1 is a possible D gene (6 bases). The CDR3 runs to 15 residues. CDR1 SEHNR and CDR2 FQNEAQ come from the germline V gene (reference sequence). The germline V and J ends were trimmed by 4 bases and 2 bases, with 12 bases remaining between them. The CDR3 is CASSWGTFPYNEQFF. The CDR3 DNA follows: TGTGCCAGCAGCTGGGGGACATTCCCCTACAATGAGCAGTTCTTC.

For this clone: This could be a read error, since a much larger clone is one nucleotide away. V and J are TRBV3-1 (or the pseudogene TRBV3-2) and TRBJ2-6; D unresolved. Germline values: CDR1 LGHDT, CDR2 YNNKEL (reference sequence). The CDR3 has 13 amino acids. Trimming left V 6 bases short and J 0 bases short, with 3 bases between. The CDR3 coding sequence is TGTGCCAGCAGTAACTCTGGGGCCAACGTCCTGACTTTC. It codes for CASSNSGANVLTF.

The chain uses TRBV6-5 and TRBJ1-5; D gene ambiguous. V lost 8 bases and J lost 6, with 14 bases in between. CDR3 size: 13 residues. The germline CDR1 and CDR2 sequences are MNHEY and SVGAGI. CDR3 DNA: TGTGCCAGCTCAATCCTTCCGGGTCAGCCCCAGCATTTT. Translating gives CASSILPGQPQHF.

The chain is built from TRBV30 and TRBJ1-1; 7 bases are a match to TRBD1. V lost 8 bases and J lost 8; bases outside the gene matches: 11. This CDR3 is built from 12 residues. Germline V gene lookup returns CDR1 GTSNPN and CDR2 SVGIG (reference sequence). CDR3 region: CATKTGLGEAFF. The CDR3 DNA follows: TGTGCCACCAAGACAGGGCTTGGCGAAGCTTTCTTT.

The chain joins TRBV7-8 to TRBJ2-1, with D tentatively TRBD2 (6 bases). V lost 5 bases and J lost 10, with 12 bases in between. CDR1 is SGHVS, CDR2 FQNEAQ, per germline. This CDR3 contains 12 residues. CDR3 amino acids: CASSGWGEEQFF. The CDR3 region has the DNA TGTGCCAGCAGCGGATGGGGGGAAGAGCAGTTCTTC. The entire variable domain, with the rest obtained from reference TRBV7-8 and TRBJ2-1, is as follows: GAGVSQSPRYKVAKRGQDVALRCDPISGHVSLFWYQQALGQGPEFLTYFQNEAQLDKSGLPSDRFFAERPEGSVSTLKIQRTQQEDSAVYLCASSGWGEEQFFGPGTRLTVL.